This entry features one T cell receptor beta chain sequence. Given the absence of the conserved phenylalanine or tryptophan at the CDR3 end, a read error is likely. The data are from a study of Graves' ophthalmopathy and Graves' hyperthyroidism. In the study overall: Specimen type is peripheral blood, obtained at initial diagnosis before any treatment.

The TCR beta CDR3 regions underwent amplification from RNA transcripts. A first-round RT-PCR used HTBI primers, followed by a second-round multiplex PCR. TCRdb recomputed calls from the multiplex PCR reads with MiXCR, one row per CDR3 protein. The sample yields 300,000 or so distinct CDR3 sequences, about a sixth seen once. Per the germline V gene, CDR1 is MNHEY and CDR2 is SMNVEV (reference sequence). The V and J ends lost 6 bases and 3 bases, in that order; junction bases with no gene match: 4. This CDR3 region has 14 residues. The PBMCs were taken from roughly 10 ml of fresh peripheral blood. The sequencing input was peripheral blood. The clonotype was recovered from an adult man with Graves' ophthalmopathy. The chain recombines TRBV27 with TRBJ2-7, with 11 bases matching TRBD1. CDR3 amino acids: CASSRDRGVYEQYI. The CDR3 DNA follows: TGTGCCAGCAGCCGGGACAGGGGGGTCTACGAGCAGTACATC.